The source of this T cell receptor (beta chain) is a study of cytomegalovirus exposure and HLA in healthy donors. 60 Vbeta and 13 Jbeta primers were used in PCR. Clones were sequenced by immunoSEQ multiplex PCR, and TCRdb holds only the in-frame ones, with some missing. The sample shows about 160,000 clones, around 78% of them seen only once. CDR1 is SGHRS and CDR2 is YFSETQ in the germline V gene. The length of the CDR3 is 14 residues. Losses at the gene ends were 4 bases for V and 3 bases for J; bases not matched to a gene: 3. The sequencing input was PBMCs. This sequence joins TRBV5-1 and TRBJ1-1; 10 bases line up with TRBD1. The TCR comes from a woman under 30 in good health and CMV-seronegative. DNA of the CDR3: TGCGCCAGCAGCGGGACAGGGGCCGACACTGAAGCTTTCTTT. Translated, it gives CASSGTGADTEAFF.